The rows below give T cell receptor beta chains drawn from one sample of a study of blood T cell repertoires in COVID-19. Measured with immunoSEQ multiplex PCR; TCRdb has only the in-frame clones, and not every one. The top ten hold roughly 1.3% of the sample, which has over 200,000 clones, nearly 85% seen once. Input material: peripheral blood. These receptors originate from a woman aged 25 to 39 with COVID-19, enrolled during active disease. The CDR3 runs from the conserved cysteine through the conserved F or W. A D gene is named only where the DNA matches it firmly. Rows give clone size only sometimes, using once, few, many, or a class for an expanded clone.

-	TRBV18	-	TRBJ1-4	TGTGCCAGCTCACCACCAAGCCAGGGAGGCGAAAAACTGTTTTTT	CASSPPSQGGEKLFF
-	TRBV19	-	TRBJ1-1	TGTGCCAGTAGTTTTTCAGGGAACACTGAAGCTTTCTTT	CASSFSGNTEAFF
-	TRBV12-3/TRBV12-4	few	TRBJ1-5	TGTGCCAGCAGTTTGACAAGCAATCAGCCCCAGCATTTT	CASSLTSNQPQHF
-	TRBV5-6	few	TRBJ1-1	TGTGCCAGCAGCTCCCAGGGGCCGAACACTGAAGCTTTCTTT	CASSSQGPNTEAFF
-	TRBV6-2/TRBV6-3	-	TRBJ2-7	TGTGCCAGCAGTTACCCGGTACCTCGAGGCGAGCAGTACTTC	CASSYPVPRGEQYF
-	TRBV12-3/TRBV12-4	-	TRBJ1-1	TGTGCCAGCAGTCCGGGGGTCACTGAAGCTTTCTTT	CASSPGVTEAFF
-	TRBV25-1	-	TRBJ2-5	TGTGCCAGCAGTGCCCGCAGCCAAGAGACCCAGTACTTC	CASSARSQETQYF
TRBD2	TRBV6-5	-	TRBJ2-1	TGTGCCAGCAGTTCTGGACTAGCTTCCTACAATGAGCAGTTCTTC	CASSSGLASYNEQFF
TRBD2	TRBV4-2	-	TRBJ2-2	TGTGCCAGCAGCCCCCAAAAAGGAGCGGGAGGGAACACCGGGGAGCTGTTTTTT	CASSPQKGAGGNTGELFF
-	TRBV11-2	-	TRBJ1-2	TGTGCCAGCAGCTTAACAGCTACTAACTATGGCTACACCTTC	CASSLTATNYGYTF
-	TRBV25-1	once	TRBJ1-6	TGTGCCAGCAGGCCAGGGTATAATTCACCCCTCCACTTT	CASRPGYNSPLHF
-	TRBV28	-	TRBJ2-1	TGTGCCAGCAGTTTACTTAGCAACTACAATGAGCAGTTCTTC	CASSLLSNYNEQFF
-	TRBV4-2	-	TRBJ2-2	TGTGCCAGCAGCCAAGTAACCGGGAACACCGGGGAGCTGTTTTTT	CASSQVTGNTGELFF
TRBD1	TRBV29-1	-	TRBJ2-7	TGCAGCGTTGAAGGTGGGACAGGGAGACACGAGCAGTACTTC	CSVEGGTGRHEQYF
-	TRBV19	-	TRBJ2-1	TGTGCCAGTAGTATTCAGGTCTACAATGAGCAGTTCTTC	CASSIQVYNEQFF
TRBD2	TRBV14	-	TRBJ2-1	TGTGCCAGCAGCCCCTATCGGGGGGGGTACAATGAGCAGTTCTTC	CASSPYRGGYNEQFF
TRBD2	TRBV6-6	-	TRBJ2-1	TGTGCCAGCAGCCCGCCTTGGGCTAGCGGGGGTCTGGGGTCCTACAATGAGCAGTTCTTC	CASSPPWASGGLGSYNEQFF
TRBD2	TRBV7-3	-	TRBJ2-3	TGTGCCAGCAGTTACCTAAGCGGGAGGCCAGATACGCAGTATTTT	CASSYLSGRPDTQYF
-	TRBV2	-	TRBJ2-5	TGTGCCAGCAGTGAAGCGACCGGGGAGACCCAGTACTTC	CASSEATGETQYF
TRBD2	TRBV28	-	TRBJ2-7	TGTGCCAGCAGTACCGGGACTACCCCAGCCGAGCAGTACTTC	CASSTGTTPAEQYF
TRBD1	TRBV4-1	-	TRBJ1-2	TGCGCCAGCAGCCAAGGGACAGGCTATGGCTACACCTTC	CASSQGTGYGYTF
TRBD1	TRBV5-1	-	TRBJ1-2	TGCGCCAGCAGGGCCGGACAGGGGGCTGGCTATGGCTACACCTTC	CASRAGQGAGYGYTF
TRBD2	TRBV7-9	-	TRBJ2-3	TGTGCAGGGGCTAGCGGGGGCACAGATACGCAGTATTTT	CAGASGGTDTQYF
-	TRBV5-4	few	TRBJ2-7	TGTGCCAGCAGCCCTAGACTAGAGACCTACGAGCAGTACTTC	CASSPRLETYEQYF
TRBD1	TRBV7-2	-	TRBJ1-6	TGTGCCAGCAGCCCACCCCGGACAGGGGCAGGGTCACCCCTCCACTTT	CASSPPRTGAGSPLHF
-	TRBV28	few	TRBJ2-7	TGTGCCAGCAGTCCCCGGACAAGACAAAGCTCCTACGAGCAGTACTTC	CASSPRTRQSSYEQYF
-	TRBV7-9	-	TRBJ1-1	TGTGCCAGCATCAACCCGGACAGGAACACTGAAGCTTTCTTT	CASINPDRNTEAFF
-	TRBV5-1	few	TRBJ1-1	TGCGCCAGCACCGATCCCAAAATAGGGGGCACTGAAGCTTTCTTT	CASTDPKIGGTEAFF